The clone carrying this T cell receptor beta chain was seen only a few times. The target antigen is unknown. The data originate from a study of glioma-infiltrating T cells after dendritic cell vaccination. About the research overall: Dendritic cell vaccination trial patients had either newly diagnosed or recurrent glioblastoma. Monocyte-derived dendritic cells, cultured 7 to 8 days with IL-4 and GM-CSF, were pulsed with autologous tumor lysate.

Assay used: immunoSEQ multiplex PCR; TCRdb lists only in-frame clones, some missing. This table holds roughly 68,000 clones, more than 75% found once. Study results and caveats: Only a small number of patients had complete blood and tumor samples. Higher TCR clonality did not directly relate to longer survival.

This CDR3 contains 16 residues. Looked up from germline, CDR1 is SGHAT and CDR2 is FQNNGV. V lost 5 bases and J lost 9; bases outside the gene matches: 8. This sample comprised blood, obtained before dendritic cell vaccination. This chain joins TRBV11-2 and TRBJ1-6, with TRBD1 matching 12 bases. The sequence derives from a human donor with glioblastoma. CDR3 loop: CASSTGQGASSSPLHF. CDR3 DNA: TGTGCCAGCAGCACGGGACAGGGGGCGAGTAGTTCACCCCTCCACTTT.